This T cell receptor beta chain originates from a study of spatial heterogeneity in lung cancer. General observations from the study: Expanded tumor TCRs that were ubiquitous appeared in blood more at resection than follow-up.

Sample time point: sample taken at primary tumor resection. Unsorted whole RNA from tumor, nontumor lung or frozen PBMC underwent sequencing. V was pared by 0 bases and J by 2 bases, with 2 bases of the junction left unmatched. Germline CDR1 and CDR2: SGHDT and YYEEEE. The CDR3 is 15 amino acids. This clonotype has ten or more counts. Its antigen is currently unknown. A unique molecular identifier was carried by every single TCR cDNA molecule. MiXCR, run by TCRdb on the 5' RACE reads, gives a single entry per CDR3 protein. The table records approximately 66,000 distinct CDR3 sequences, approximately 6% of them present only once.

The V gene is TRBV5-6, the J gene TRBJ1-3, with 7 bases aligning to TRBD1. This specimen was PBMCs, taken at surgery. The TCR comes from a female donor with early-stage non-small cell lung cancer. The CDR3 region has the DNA TGTGCCAGCAGCTTGGCGACAGGGCCTGGAAACACCATATATTTT. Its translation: CASSLATGPGNTIYF. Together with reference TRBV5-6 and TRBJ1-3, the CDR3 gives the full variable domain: DAGVTQSPTHLIKTRGQQVTLRCSPKSGHDTVSWYQQALGQGPQFIFQYYEEEERQRGNFPDRFSGHQFPNYSSELNVNALLLGDSALYLCASSLATGPGNTIYFGEGSWLTVV.